This TCR beta chain was recorded in a study of response to subunit inactivated influenza vaccine. This clonotype was observed a handful of times. The trim removed 5 bases at V and 3 bases at J, leaving 4 bases unmatched. CDR3 size: 14 residues. Germline CDR1 reads SGHTA; CDR2 reads FQGNSA. TCRdb re-derived calls from the RT-PCR reads in MiXCR, one entry per CDR3 protein. The sample includes hundreds of thousands of distinct CDR3 sequences, approximately 14% of them seen just once. The sample was PBMCs from blood, taken 14 to 15 days before vaccination. The chain combines TRBV7-2 with TRBJ2-5, with 9 nucleotides matching TRBD1. The receptor was isolated from a man between 45 and 60 years old who received an inactivated influenza vaccine. CDR3: CASSRWTGEETQYF. DNA of the CDR3: TGTGCCAGCAGCCGTTGGACAGGGGAAGAGACCCAGTACTTC. The variable domain in full, with the rest retrieved from reference TRBV7-2 and TRBJ2-5, is GAGVSQSPSNKVTEKGKDVELRCDPISGHTALYWYRQSLGQGLEFLIYFQGNSAPDKSGLPSDRFSAERTGGSVSTLTIQRTQQEDSAVYLCASSRWTGEETQYFGPGTRLLVL.